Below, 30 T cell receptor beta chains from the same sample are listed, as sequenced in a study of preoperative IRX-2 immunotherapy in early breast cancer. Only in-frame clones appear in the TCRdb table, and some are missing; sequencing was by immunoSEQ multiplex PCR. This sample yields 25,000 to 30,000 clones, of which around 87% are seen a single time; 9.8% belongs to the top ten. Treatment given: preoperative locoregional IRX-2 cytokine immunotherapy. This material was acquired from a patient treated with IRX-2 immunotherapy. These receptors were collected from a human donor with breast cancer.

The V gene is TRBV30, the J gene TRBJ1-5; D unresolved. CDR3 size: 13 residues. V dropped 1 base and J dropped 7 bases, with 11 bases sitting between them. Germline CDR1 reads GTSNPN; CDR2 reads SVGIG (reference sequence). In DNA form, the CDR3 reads TGTGCCTGGAGTGCCTCGGGAACACAGCCCCAGCATTTT. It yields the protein CAWSASGTQPQHF.

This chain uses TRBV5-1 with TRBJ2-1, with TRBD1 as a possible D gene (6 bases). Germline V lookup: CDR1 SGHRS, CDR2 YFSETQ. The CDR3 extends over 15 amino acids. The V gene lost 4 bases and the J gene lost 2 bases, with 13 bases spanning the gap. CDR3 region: CASSPPRDTYNEQFF. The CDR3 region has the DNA TGCGCCAGCAGCCCCCCCCGGGACACCTACAATGAGCAGTTCTTC.

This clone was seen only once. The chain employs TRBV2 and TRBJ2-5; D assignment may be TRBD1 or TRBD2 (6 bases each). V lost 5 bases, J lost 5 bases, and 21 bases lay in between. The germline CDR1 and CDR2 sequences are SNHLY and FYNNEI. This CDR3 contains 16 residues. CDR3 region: CASSRPFRGVLETQYF. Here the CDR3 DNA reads TGTGCCAGCAGTAGGCCCTTTAGGGGGGTTCTGGAGACCCAGTACTTC. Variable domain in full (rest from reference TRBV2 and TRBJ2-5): EPEVTQTPSHQVTQMGQEVILRCVPISNHLYFYWYRQILGQKVEFLVSFYNNEISEKSEIFDDQFSVERPDGSNFTLKIRSTKLEDSAMYFCASSRPFRGVLETQYFGPGTRLLVL.

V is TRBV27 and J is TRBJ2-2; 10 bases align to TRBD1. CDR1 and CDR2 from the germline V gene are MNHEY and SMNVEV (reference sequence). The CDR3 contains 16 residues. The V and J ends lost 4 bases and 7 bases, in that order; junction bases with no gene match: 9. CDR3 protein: CASSSRDRGSGGELFF. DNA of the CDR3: TGTGCCAGCAGTTCACGGGACAGGGGATCGGGCGGGGAGCTGTTTTTT.

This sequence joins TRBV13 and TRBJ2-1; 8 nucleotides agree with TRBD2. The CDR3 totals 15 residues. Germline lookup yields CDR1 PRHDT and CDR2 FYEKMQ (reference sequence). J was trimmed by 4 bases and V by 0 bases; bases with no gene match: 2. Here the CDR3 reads CASSLGGGGYNEQFF. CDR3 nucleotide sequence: TGTGCCAGCAGCTTAGGGGGCGGGGGGTACAATGAGCAGTTCTTC. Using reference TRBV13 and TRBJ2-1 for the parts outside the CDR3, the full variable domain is AAGVIQSPRHLIKEKRETATLKCYPIPRHDTVYWYQQGPGQDPQFLISFYEKMQSDKGSIPDRFSAQQFSDYHSELNMSSLELGDSALYFCASSLGGGGYNEQFFGPGTRLTVL.

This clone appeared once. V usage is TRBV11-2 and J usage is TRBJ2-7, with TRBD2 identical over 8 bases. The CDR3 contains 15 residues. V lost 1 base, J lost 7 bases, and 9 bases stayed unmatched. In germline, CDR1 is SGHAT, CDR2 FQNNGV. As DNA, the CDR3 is TGTGCCAGCAGCTTAGCAGAGCGGGGGAGGATTGAGCAGTACTTC. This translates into CASSLAERGRIEQYF.

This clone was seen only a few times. For the CDR3, the DNA is TGTGCCAGCTCACCTCCAGGGGGCGGCAATCAGCCCCAGCATTTT. Its protein is CASSPPGGGNQPQHF. The chain has TRBV18 and TRBJ1-5, with TRBD1 matching over 8 bases. The germline V gene has CDR1 KGHSH and CDR2 LQKENI. V dropped 3 bases and J dropped 2; count of bases not matched to a gene: 3. This CDR3 comprises 15 residues.

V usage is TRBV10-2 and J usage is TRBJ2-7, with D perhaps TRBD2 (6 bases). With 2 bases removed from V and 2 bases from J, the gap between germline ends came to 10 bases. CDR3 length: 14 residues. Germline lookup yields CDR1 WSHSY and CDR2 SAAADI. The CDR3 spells CASSEAGPTYEQYF. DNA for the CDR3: TGCGCCAGCAGTGAGGCGGGACCTACCTACGAGCAGTACTTC.

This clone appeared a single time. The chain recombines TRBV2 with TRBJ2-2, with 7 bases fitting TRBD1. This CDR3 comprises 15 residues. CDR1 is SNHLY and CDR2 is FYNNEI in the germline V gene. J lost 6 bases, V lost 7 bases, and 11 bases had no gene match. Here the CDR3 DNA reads TGTGCCAGCAAGACAGGGACGATTATTCCCGGGGAGCTGTTTTTT. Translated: CASKTGTIIPGELFF.

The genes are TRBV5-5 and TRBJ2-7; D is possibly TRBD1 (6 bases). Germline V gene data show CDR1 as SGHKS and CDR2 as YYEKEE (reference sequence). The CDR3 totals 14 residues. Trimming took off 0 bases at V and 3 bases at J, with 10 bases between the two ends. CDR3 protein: CASSLGTDSYEQYF. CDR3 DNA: TGTGCCAGCAGCTTGGGTACGGACAGCTACGAGCAGTACTTC.

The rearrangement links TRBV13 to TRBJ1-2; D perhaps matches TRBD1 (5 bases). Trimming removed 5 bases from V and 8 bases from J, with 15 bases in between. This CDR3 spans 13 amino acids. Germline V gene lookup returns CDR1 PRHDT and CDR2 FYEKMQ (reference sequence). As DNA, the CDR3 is TGTGCCAGCAGCCTAGTAGGGGCTACAGGCTACACCTTC. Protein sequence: CASSLVGATGYTF.

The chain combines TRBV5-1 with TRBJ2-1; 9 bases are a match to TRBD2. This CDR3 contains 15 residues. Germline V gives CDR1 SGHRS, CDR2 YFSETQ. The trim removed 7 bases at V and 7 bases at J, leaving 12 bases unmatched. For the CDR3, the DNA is TGCGCCAGCCGCGGTAAGGGTCTAGCGGGAAATGAGCAGTTCTTC. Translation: CASRGKGLAGNEQFF.

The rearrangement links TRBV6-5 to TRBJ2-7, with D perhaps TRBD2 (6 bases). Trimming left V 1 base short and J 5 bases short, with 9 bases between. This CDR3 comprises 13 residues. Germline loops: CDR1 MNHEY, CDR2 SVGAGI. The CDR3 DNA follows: TGTGCCAGCAGTTACTTGGAGGGCCACGAGCAGTACTTC. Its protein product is CASSYLEGHEQYF.

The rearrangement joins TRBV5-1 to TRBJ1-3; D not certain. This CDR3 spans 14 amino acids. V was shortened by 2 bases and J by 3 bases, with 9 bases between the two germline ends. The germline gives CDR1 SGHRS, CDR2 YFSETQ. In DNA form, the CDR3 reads TGCGCCAGCAGCTTTGTCGGAGGTGGAAACACCATATATTTT. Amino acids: CASSFVGGGNTIYF. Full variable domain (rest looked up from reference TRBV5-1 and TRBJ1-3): KAGVTQTPRYLIKTRGQQVTLSCSPISGHRSVSWYQQTPGQGLQFLFEYFSETQRNKGNFPGRFSGRQFSNSRSEMNVSTLELGDSALYLCASSFVGGGNTIYFGEGSWLTVV.

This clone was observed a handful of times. The CDR3: CASSLDPGGRDEQFF. The CDR3 nucleotides are TGTGCCAGCAGCTTGGATCCAGGGGGCAGGGATGAGCAGTTCTTC. The chain uses TRBV5-6 and TRBJ2-1; 8 bases agree with TRBD1. The V gene end was trimmed by 0 bases and the J gene end by 8 bases; junction bases not matched to a gene: 7. The CDR3 covers 15 residues. The V gene's germline CDR1 is SGHDT and CDR2 YYEEEE.

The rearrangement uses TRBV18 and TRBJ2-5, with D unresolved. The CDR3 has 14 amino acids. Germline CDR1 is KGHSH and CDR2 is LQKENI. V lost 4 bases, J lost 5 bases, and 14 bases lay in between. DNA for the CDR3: TGTGCCAGCTCACTGGACGTGGATGGGGAGACCCAGTACTTC. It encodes CASSLDVDGETQYF.

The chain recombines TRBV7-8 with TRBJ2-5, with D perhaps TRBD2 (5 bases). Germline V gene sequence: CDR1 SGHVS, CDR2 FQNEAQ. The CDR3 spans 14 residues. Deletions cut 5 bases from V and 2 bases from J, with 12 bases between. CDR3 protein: CASSTNGVQETQYF. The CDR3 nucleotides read TGTGCCAGCAGCACCAACGGGGTGCAAGAGACCCAGTACTTC.

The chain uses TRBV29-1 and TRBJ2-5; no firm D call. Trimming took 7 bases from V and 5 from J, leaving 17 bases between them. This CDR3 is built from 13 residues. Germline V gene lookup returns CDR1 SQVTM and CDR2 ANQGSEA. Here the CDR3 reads CSGAQTEGETQYF. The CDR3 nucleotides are TGCAGCGGAGCGCAAACAGAAGGGGAGACCCAGTACTTC.

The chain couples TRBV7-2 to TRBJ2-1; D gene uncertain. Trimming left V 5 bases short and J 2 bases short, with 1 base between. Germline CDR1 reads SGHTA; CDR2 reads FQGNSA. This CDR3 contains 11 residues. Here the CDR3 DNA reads TGTGCCAGCAGCACCTACAATGAGCAGTTCTTC. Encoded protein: CASSTYNEQFF.

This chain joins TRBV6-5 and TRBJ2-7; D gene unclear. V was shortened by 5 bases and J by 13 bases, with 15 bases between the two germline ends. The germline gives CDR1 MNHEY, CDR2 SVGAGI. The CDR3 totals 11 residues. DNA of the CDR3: TGTGCCAGCAGTGTTGGCTCGGTAGTTTACTTC. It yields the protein CASSVGSVVYF.

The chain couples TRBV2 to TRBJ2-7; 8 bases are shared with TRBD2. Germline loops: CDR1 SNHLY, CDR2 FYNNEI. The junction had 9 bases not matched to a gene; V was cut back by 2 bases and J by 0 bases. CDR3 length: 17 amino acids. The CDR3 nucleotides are TGTGCCAGCAGTGAATGGTTGACTAGCGCGAGCTCCTACGAGCAGTACTTC. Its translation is CASSEWLTSASSYEQYF.

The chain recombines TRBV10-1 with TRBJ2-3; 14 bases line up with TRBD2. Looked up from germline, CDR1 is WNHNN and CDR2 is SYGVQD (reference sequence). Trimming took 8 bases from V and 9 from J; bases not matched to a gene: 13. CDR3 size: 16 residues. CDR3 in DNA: TGCGCCAGCGGAGACGGGACTAGCGGGGGCAGAGGGACGCAGTATTTT. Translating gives CASGDGTSGGRGTQYF.

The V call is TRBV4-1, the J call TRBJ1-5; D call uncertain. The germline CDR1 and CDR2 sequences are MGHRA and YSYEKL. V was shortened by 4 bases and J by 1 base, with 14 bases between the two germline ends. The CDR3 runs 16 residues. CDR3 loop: CASSLELAGSNQPQHF. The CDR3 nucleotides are TGCGCCAGCAGCCTCGAGTTGGCGGGCAGCAATCAGCCCCAGCATTTT.

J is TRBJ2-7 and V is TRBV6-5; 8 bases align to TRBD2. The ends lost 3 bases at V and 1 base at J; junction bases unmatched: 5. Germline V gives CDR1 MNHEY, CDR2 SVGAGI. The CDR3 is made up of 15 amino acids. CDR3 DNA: TGTGCCAGCAGTTATACGCCTAGCGGGTCCTACGAGCAGTACTTC. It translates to CASSYTPSGSYEQYF.

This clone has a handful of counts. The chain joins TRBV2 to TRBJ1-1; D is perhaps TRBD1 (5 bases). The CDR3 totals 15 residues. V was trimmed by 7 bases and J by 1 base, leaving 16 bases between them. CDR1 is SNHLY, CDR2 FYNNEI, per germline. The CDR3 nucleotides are TGTGCCAGCAAAGTGTGGGGAACAGGGAACACTGAAGCTTTCTTT. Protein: CASKVWGTGNTEAFF.

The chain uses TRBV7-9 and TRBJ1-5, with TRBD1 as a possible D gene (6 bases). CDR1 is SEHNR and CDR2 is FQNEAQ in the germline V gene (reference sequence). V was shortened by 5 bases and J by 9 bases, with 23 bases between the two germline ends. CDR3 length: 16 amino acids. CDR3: CASSPHMTGTLWPQHF. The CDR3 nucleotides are TGTGCCAGCAGCCCCCACATGACAGGAACCTTATGGCCCCAGCATTTT.

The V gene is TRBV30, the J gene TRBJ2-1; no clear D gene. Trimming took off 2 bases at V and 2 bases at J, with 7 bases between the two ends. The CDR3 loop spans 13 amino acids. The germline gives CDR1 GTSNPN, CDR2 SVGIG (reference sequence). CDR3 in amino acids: CAWSLTTYNEQFF. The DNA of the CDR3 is TGTGCCTGGAGTTTGACCACCTACAATGAGCAGTTCTTC.

In DNA form, the CDR3 reads TGTGCCAGCACCTTAGTCCACGAGCAGTACTTC. This translates into CASTLVHEQYF. This sequence joins TRBV6-1 and TRBJ2-7, with unresolved D. The CDR3 consists of 11 residues. The germline gives CDR1 MNHNS, CDR2 SASEGT. The V and J ends lost 7 bases and 5 bases respectively, with 9 bases between them.

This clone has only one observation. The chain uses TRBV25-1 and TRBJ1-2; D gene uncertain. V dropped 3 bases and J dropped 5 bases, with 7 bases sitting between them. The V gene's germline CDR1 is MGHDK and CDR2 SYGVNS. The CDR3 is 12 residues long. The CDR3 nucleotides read TGTGCCAGCAGTGATACGGGGTATGGCTACACCTTC. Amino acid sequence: CASSDTGYGYTF.

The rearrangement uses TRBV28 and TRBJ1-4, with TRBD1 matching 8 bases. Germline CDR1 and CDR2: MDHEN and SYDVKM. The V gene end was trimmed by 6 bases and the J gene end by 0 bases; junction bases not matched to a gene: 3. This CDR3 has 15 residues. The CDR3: CASSPGGATNEKLFF. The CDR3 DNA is TGTGCCAGCAGCCCAGGGGGCGCAACTAATGAAAAACTGTTTTTT.